The next 4 T cell receptor beta chains were all read from a single sample in a study of cytomegalovirus exposure and HLA in healthy donors. PCR involved 60 Vbeta and 13 Jbeta primers. This table comes from immunoSEQ multiplex PCR, and its TCRdb copy is limited to in-frame clones, with some not included. The data show 100,000 to 150,000 clones, around 77% seen once. The specimen sequenced was PBMCs. The receptors stem from a male donor in good health and CMV-seropositive.

The CDR3 DNA sequence: TGCGCCAGCAGCTTGGACAGGGGAGGTGAAAAACTGTTTTTT. This gives the protein CASSLDRGGEKLFF. The chain carries TRBV5-1 and TRBJ1-4; 7 positions match TRBD1. The V segment lost 0 bases and the J segment 7 bases; nucleotides outside the gene matches: 3. CDR3 length: 14 residues. Germline CDR1 and CDR2: SGHRS and YFSETQ. The entire variable domain, with the rest obtained from reference TRBV5-1 and TRBJ1-4, is as follows: KAGVTQTPRYLIKTRGQQVTLSCSPISGHRSVSWYQQTPGQGLQFLFEYFSETQRNKGNFPGRFSGRQFSNSRSEMNVSTLELGDSALYLCASSLDRGGEKLFFGSGTQLSVL.

This sequence joins TRBV19 and TRBJ1-5, with a weak D call TRBD1 (5 bases). CDR3 size: 15 residues. V was pared by 5 bases and J by 4 bases, with 15 bases between. Per germline, CDR1 LNHDA and CDR2 SQIVND (reference sequence). CDR3 sequence: CASSFKQDWNQPQHF. The CDR3 DNA reads as TGTGCCAGTAGTTTTAAACAGGATTGGAATCAGCCCCAGCATTTT.

A note on this clone: At one end, the junction sequence differs from germline, possibly due to a read error. V gene TRBV27 combines with J gene TRBJ1-1; 7 bases agree with TRBD1. This CDR3 region has 13 residues. Germline V gene sequence: CDR1 MNHEY, CDR2 SMNVEV (reference sequence). CDR3: CASSTARGTASHF. The CDR3, as DNA: TGTGCCAGCAGTACAGCCAGGGGGACAGCTAGCCACTTT.

This chain connects TRBV19 to TRBJ2-7; TRBD2 matches 10 bases. The germline V gene has CDR1 LNHDA and CDR2 SQIVND (reference sequence). V gave up 5 bases and J gave up 6 bases; unmatched junction bases: 10. This CDR3 contains 15 residues. The CDR3 sequence is CASSPRAGGPSEQYF. Written as DNA, the CDR3 is TGTGCCAGTAGTCCCCGAGCGGGAGGGCCTTCCGAGCAGTACTTC.